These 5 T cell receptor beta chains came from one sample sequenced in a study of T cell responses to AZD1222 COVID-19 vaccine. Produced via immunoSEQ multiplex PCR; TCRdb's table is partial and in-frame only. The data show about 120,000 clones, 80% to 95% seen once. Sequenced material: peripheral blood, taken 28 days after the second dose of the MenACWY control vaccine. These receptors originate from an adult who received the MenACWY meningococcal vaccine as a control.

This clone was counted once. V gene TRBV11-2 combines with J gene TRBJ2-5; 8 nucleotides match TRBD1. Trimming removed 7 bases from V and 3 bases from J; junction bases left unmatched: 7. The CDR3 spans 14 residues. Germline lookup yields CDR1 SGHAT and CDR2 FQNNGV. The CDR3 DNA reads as TGTGCCAGCACCCGGGACAGGACTAAAGAGACCCAGTACTTC. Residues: CASTRDRTKETQYF.

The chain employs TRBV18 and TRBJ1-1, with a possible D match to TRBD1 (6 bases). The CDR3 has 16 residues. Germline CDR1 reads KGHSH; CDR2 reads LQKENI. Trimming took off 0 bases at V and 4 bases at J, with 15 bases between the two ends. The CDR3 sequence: CASSPPLITGTTEAFF. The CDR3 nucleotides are TGTGCCAGCTCACCACCGCTTATTACAGGGACCACTGAAGCTTTCTTT.

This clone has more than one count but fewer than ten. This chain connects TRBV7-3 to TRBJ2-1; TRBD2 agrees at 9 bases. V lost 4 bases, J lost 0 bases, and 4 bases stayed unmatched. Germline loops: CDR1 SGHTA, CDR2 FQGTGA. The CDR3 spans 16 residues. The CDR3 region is CASSYLAGSSYNEQFF. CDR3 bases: TGTGCCAGCAGCTATCTAGCGGGGAGCTCCTACAATGAGCAGTTCTTC.

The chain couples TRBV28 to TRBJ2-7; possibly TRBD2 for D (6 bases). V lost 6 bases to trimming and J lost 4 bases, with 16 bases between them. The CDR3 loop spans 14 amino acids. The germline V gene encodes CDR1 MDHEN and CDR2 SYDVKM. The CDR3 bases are TGTGCCAGCAGAGACCAGGGTAGCGGTTACGAGCAGTACTTC. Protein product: CASRDQGSGYEQYF.

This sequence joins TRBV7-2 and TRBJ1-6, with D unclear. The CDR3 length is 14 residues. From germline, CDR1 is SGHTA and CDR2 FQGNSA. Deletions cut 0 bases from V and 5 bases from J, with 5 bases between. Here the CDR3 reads CASSLAGNNSPLHF. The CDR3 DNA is TGTGCCAGCAGCTTAGCAGGCAATAATTCACCCCTCCACTTT.